The 29 T cell receptor beta chains below all came from one sample that was sequenced in a study of T cell changes during pregnancy in multiple sclerosis. Data came from immunoSEQ multiplex PCR; TCRdb stores just in-frame clones and leaves some out. This sample has approximately 60,000 clones, with roughly 90% found just once. Sequences were derived from peripheral blood, sampled in the first trimester of pregnancy. These receptor sequences come from a female donor with multiple sclerosis, enrolled in a pregnancy study.

V is TRBV2 and J is TRBJ2-5, with 7 bases matching TRBD1. CDR3 size: 15 residues. V was clipped by 8 bases and J by 4 bases; unmatched bases: 13. Germline CDR1 is SNHLY and CDR2 is FYNNEI. The CDR3 region is CASPPETGVGETQYF. Written as DNA, the CDR3 is TGTGCCAGCCCCCCGGAAACAGGGGTGGGAGAGACCCAGTACTTC.

This clone showed up just a few times. The chain carries TRBV25-1 and TRBJ2-5; D possibly corresponds to TRBD1 (5 bases). This CDR3 region has 15 residues. V lost 2 bases, J lost 2 bases, and 12 bases lay in between. Germline V gene sequence: CDR1 MGHDK, CDR2 SYGVNS. CDR3 sequence (DNA): TGTGCCAGCAGTGAAGACAGTAGGCGTCAAGAGACCCAGTACTTC. Protein sequence: CASSEDSRRQETQYF.

This chain connects TRBV9 to TRBJ2-3; 9 bases line up with TRBD2. Germline CDR1 reads SGDLS; CDR2 reads YYNGEE. Trimming took 0 bases from V and 2 from J; bases not matched to a gene: 4. The length of the CDR3 is 16 residues. CDR3 in amino acids: CASSVAIAGDTDTQYF. As DNA, the CDR3 is TGTGCCAGCAGCGTAGCAATAGCGGGAGACACAGATACGCAGTATTTT.

The sample holds one count of this clone. The rearrangement links TRBV11-2 to TRBJ2-7; D remains ambiguous. Germline V lookup: CDR1 SGHAT, CDR2 FQNNGV. V was clipped by 1 base and J by 3 bases, with 13 bases between them. CDR3 length: 15 residues. The CDR3 bases are TGTGCCAGCAGCTTAGGCCCGAACCCCAGCTACGAGCAGTACTTC. It translates to CASSLGPNPSYEQYF.

The chain is built from TRBV7-9 and TRBJ1-1; TRBD1 might be the D (6 bases). Trimming pared 8 bases from V and 6 bases from J, leaving 13 bases between. This CDR3 has 12 residues. Germline V gene data show CDR1 as SEHNR and CDR2 as FQNEAQ (reference sequence). CDR3 region: CASGGLGAEAFF. The CDR3 DNA reads TGTGCCAGCGGGGGCCTGGGGGCTGAAGCTTTCTTT.

The chain joins TRBV7-2 to TRBJ2-5; D not certain. Germline V gene sequence: CDR1 SGHTA, CDR2 FQGNSA. Trimming cost V 4 bases and J 0 bases, with 9 bases left between them. The CDR3 contains 14 residues. In nucleotides, the CDR3 is TGTGCCAGCAGCTCCTCCCTGTACCAAGAGACCCAGTACTTC. Its translation: CASSSSLYQETQYF.

This clone was found once. The J gene is TRBJ2-7, the V gene TRBV7-2; 7 nucleotides agree with TRBD1. V dropped 0 bases and J dropped 3; count of bases not matched to a gene: 8. Germline CDR1 and CDR2: SGHTA and FQGNSA. The CDR3 sequence is 16 residues long. The CDR3 bases are TGTGCCAGCAGCTTAGCCTCCGGGACAGTTTTCTACGAGCAGTACTTC. Its protein product is CASSLASGTVFYEQYF.

The chain employs TRBV27 and TRBJ1-6; tentatively, D is TRBD1 (6 bases). The germline gives CDR1 MNHEY, CDR2 SMNVEV (reference sequence). The length of the CDR3 is 14 residues. Trimming shortened V by 5 bases and J by 7 bases, and 12 bases separated the two germline ends. As DNA, the CDR3 is TGTGCCAGCAGTAACAGGGAGTTAAATTCACCCCTCCACTTT. Its protein product is CASSNRELNSPLHF.

This clone has only one observation. This sequence joins TRBV4-3 and TRBJ2-7; 9 bases agree with TRBD2. The germline CDR1 and CDR2 sequences are LGHNA and YSLEER. CDR3 length: 15 amino acids. After removal of 2 bases from V and 4 bases from J, the junction contained 6 bases not matched to a gene. CDR3 sequence: CASSQMGTSRYEQYF. The CDR3 nucleotides are TGCGCCAGCAGCCAAATGGGGACTAGCAGGTACGAGCAGTACTTC.

J is TRBJ2-2 and V is TRBV7-9; D is perhaps TRBD2 (6 bases). Trimming stripped 5 bases from V and 2 bases from J, with 15 bases between. Germline CDR1 is SEHNR and CDR2 is FQNEAQ (reference sequence). The CDR3 is 16 amino acids. The CDR3 DNA sequence: TGTGCCAGCAGCAACCTGCCCGGGACTAACACCGGGGAGCTGTTTTTT. It is translated as CASSNLPGTNTGELFF.

J is TRBJ1-2 and V is TRBV19; D might be TRBD1 (5 bases). Trimming cost V 1 base and J 5 bases, with 17 bases left between them. The length of the CDR3 is 16 residues. CDR1 is LNHDA and CDR2 is SQIVND in the germline V gene (reference sequence). The CDR3: CASSIVGGTINYGYTF. CDR3 sequence (DNA): TGTGCCAGTAGTATAGTAGGAGGGACGATCAATTATGGCTACACCTTC. Based on the CDR3 plus reference TRBV19 and TRBJ1-2, the full variable domain is DGGITQSPKYLFRKEGQNVTLSCEQNLNHDAMYWYRQDPGQGLRLIYYSQIVNDFQKGDIAEGYSVSREKKESFPLTVTSAQKNPTAFYLCASSIVGGTINYGYTFGSGTRLTVV.

This chain joins TRBV4-1 and TRBJ2-1; D might be TRBD2 (5 bases). From germline, CDR1 is MGHRA and CDR2 YSYEKL. The length of the CDR3 is 15 residues. The germline V and J ends were trimmed by 0 bases and 3 bases, with 9 bases remaining between them. This chain's CDR3 is CASSQDGRGYNEQFF. The CDR3, as DNA: TGCGCCAGCAGCCAAGATGGTCGGGGCTACAATGAGCAGTTCTTC.

The chain couples TRBV27 to TRBJ2-1, with 9 nucleotides matching TRBD2. Per the germline V gene, CDR1 is MNHEY and CDR2 is SMNVEV (reference sequence). V dropped 3 bases and J dropped 4; count of bases not matched to a gene: 1. This CDR3 contains 14 residues. CDR3 DNA: TGTGCCAGCAGTTTGCTAGCGGGGTACAATGAGCAGTTCTTC. The encoded protein is CASSLLAGYNEQFF.

The chain has TRBV19 and TRBJ1-4, with 7 bases identical to TRBD1. Per the germline V gene, CDR1 is LNHDA and CDR2 is SQIVND (reference sequence). This CDR3 is built from 15 residues. V gave up 5 bases and J gave up 4 bases; unmatched junction bases: 7. In nucleotides, the CDR3 is TGTGCCAGTAGTTTTTTACAGGGGAATAATGAAAAACTGTTTTTT. It encodes CASSFLQGNNEKLFF.

As regards this clone: Germline is not matched at one junction end, which may reflect a read error. This rearrangement joins TRBV7-7 to TRBJ2-1; possibly TRBD2 for D (5 bases). This CDR3 is built from 13 residues. Germline V gives CDR1 SSHAT, CDR2 FNYEAQ (reference sequence). CDR3: CASSLASTNEQFF. Here the CDR3 DNA reads TGTGCTAGCAGCTTAGCGTCGACTAATGAGCAGTTCTTC.

The J gene is TRBJ1-1, the V gene TRBV19; TRBD1 is a possible D gene (5 bases). The CDR3 extends over 14 amino acids. V lost 3 bases and J lost 5, with 13 bases in between. From germline, CDR1 is LNHDA and CDR2 SQIVND (reference sequence). DNA of the CDR3: TGTGCCAGTAGTATGGGCAGGGATGGGACTGAAGCTTTCTTT. Its protein product is CASSMGRDGTEAFF. Full variable domain (outside the CDR3, taken from reference TRBV19 and TRBJ1-1): DGGITQSPKYLFRKEGQNVTLSCEQNLNHDAMYWYRQDPGQGLRLIYYSQIVNDFQKGDIAEGYSVSREKKESFPLTVTSAQKNPTAFYLCASSMGRDGTEAFFGQGTRLTVV.

This chain uses TRBV27 with TRBJ2-7, with D possibly TRBD2 on 6 matching bases. The germline V and J ends were trimmed by 0 bases and 3 bases, with 15 bases remaining between them. Germline values: CDR1 MNHEY, CDR2 SMNVEV (reference sequence). CDR3 size: 16 residues. The CDR3 DNA follows: TGTGCCAGCAGTTTATCGTTCCGGGGGAACCTCTACGAGCAGTACTTC. Protein product: CASSLSFRGNLYEQYF.

This rearrangement joins TRBV7-6 to TRBJ1-1; 7 positions agree with TRBD1. CDR3 length: 15 amino acids. Germline values: CDR1 SGHVS, CDR2 FNYEAQ. V shed 6 bases, J shed 0 bases, and the junction held 7 bases outside the gene matches. The CDR3 is CASSRTQGMNTEAFF. The CDR3 DNA reads TGTGCCAGCAGTCGAACACAGGGGATGAACACTGAAGCTTTCTTT.

This clone was observed a handful of times. V and J are TRBV29-1 and TRBJ2-3; 7 nucleotides match TRBD1. This CDR3 is 13 amino acids long. CDR1 SQVTM and CDR2 ANQGSEA come from the germline V gene. Losses at the gene ends were 7 bases for V and 6 bases for J; bases not matched to a gene: 10. CDR3 protein: CSGRDSRTDTQYF. The CDR3 nucleotides are TGCAGCGGACGGGACAGCCGGACGGATACGCAGTATTTT.

The chain joins TRBV29-1 to TRBJ2-1; TRBD2 matches at 9 bases. After removal of 6 bases from V and 3 bases from J, the junction contained 6 bases not matched to a gene. CDR1 SQVTM and CDR2 ANQGSEA come from the germline V gene. The CDR3 has 14 amino acids. Here the CDR3 reads CSVKAGGNYNEQFF. CDR3 DNA sequence: TGCAGCGTCAAAGCGGGAGGAAACTACAATGAGCAGTTCTTC.

The V gene is TRBV18, the J gene TRBJ1-4; 8 nucleotides line up with TRBD1. This CDR3 contains 16 residues. Looked up from germline, CDR1 is KGHSH and CDR2 is LQKENI. The V gene end was trimmed by 4 bases and the J gene end by 0 bases; junction bases not matched to a gene: 4. The CDR3 DNA sequence: TGTGCCAGCTCACGGGACAGGATAGCAACTAATGAAAAACTGTTTTTT. This gives the protein CASSRDRIATNEKLFF.

The rearrangement joins TRBV5-6 to TRBJ2-1; TRBD2 matches 7 bases. CDR1 and CDR2 from the germline V gene are SGHDT and YYEEEE. J gave up 4 bases and V 2 bases, and 6 bases lay outside the gene matches. The CDR3 has 15 residues. The CDR3 DNA sequence: TGTGCCAGCAGCTTCTCAGCAGCGGGGTACAATGAGCAGTTCTTC. Amino acids: CASSFSAAGYNEQFF.

The gene calls are TRBV6-1 and TRBJ1-1; TRBD1 matches 7 bases. The V segment lost 7 bases and the J segment 4 bases; nucleotides outside the gene matches: 9. Per the germline V gene, CDR1 is MNHNS and CDR2 is SASEGT. The CDR3 covers 14 residues. The CDR3 loop is CASTQGPGGTEAFF. DNA of the CDR3: TGTGCCAGCACCCAGGGACCAGGGGGCACTGAAGCTTTCTTT.

This chain links TRBV7-3 with TRBJ2-1; D possibly corresponds to TRBD2 (6 bases). This CDR3 region has 16 residues. V was clipped by 1 base and J by 8 bases, with 18 bases between them. From germline, CDR1 is SGHTA and CDR2 FQGTGA. Here the CDR3 DNA reads TGTGCCAGCAGCTTAAGGCGGGCTAGCGATGGGTATGAGCAGTTCTTC. It translates to CASSLRRASDGYEQFF.

This clone was picked up one time. The chain employs TRBV5-1 and TRBJ2-2, with TRBD1 as a possible D gene (5 bases). V gave up 3 bases and J gave up 4 bases, with 10 bases separating them. This CDR3 is 14 amino acids long. CDR1 SGHRS and CDR2 YFSETQ come from the germline V gene. The CDR3 region has the DNA TGCGCCAGCAGCTCCCGACAGAGCACCGGGGAGCTGTTTTTT. The encoded protein is CASSSRQSTGELFF. The variable domain in full, with the rest retrieved from reference TRBV5-1 and TRBJ2-2, is KAGVTQTPRYLIKTRGQQVTLSCSPISGHRSVSWYQQTPGQGLQFLFEYFSETQRNKGNFPGRFSGRQFSNSRSEMNVSTLELGDSALYLCASSSRQSTGELFFGEGSRLTVL.

The rearrangement joins TRBV27 to TRBJ2-7, with TRBD2 as a possible D gene (6 bases). Germline assignment: CDR1 MNHEY and CDR2 SMNVEV (reference sequence). Trimming left V 10 bases short and J 6 bases short, with 19 bases between. This CDR3 is 13 amino acids long. The CDR3 bases are TGTGCCACCAGGGCGTCGGGGGACCGCGAGCAGTACTTC. Its protein is CATRASGDREQYF.

The chain is built from TRBV6-5 and TRBJ1-2; D is possibly TRBD1 (5 bases). Per germline, CDR1 MNHEY and CDR2 SVGAGI. The V gene lost 8 bases and the J gene lost 4 bases, with 11 bases spanning the gap. CDR3 length: 12 residues. The CDR3 region has the DNA TGTGCCAGCCTGGGGGGGGGCTATGGCTACACCTTC. This translates into CASLGGGYGYTF.

The chain combines TRBV5-5 with TRBJ2-3; D possibly corresponds to TRBD1 (6 bases). Trimming left V 4 bases short and J 2 bases short, with 14 bases between. Per the germline V gene, CDR1 is SGHKS and CDR2 is YYEKEE (reference sequence). There are 15 residues in the CDR3. As DNA, the CDR3 is TGTGCCAGCAGCGAGTACAGGGTGCTCACAGATACGCAGTATTTT. Protein: CASSEYRVLTDTQYF. Full variable domain (remainder filled in from reference TRBV5-5 and TRBJ2-3): DAGVTQSPTHLIKTRGQQVTLRCSPISGHKSVSWYQQVLGQGPQFIFQYYEKEERGRGNFPDRFSARQFPNYSSELNVNALLLGDSALYLCASSEYRVLTDTQYFGPGTRLTVL.

The chain carries TRBV15 and TRBJ2-2, with 8 bases lining up with TRBD2. Per the germline V gene, CDR1 is LNHNV and CDR2 is YYDKDF (reference sequence). V gave up 3 bases and J gave up 6 bases; unmatched junction bases: 6. This CDR3 contains 15 residues. This CDR3 reads CATSSPGLDSGELFF. CDR3 nucleotide sequence: TGTGCCACCAGCAGCCCGGGACTAGACTCCGGGGAGCTGTTTTTT. Supplemented by reference TRBV15 and TRBJ2-2, the full variable domain reads DAMVIQNPRYQVTQFGKPVTLSCSQTLNHNVMYWYQQKSSQAPKLLFHYYDKDFNNEADTPDNFQSRRPNTSFCFLDIRSPGLGDTAMYLCATSSPGLDSGELFFGEGSRLTVL.